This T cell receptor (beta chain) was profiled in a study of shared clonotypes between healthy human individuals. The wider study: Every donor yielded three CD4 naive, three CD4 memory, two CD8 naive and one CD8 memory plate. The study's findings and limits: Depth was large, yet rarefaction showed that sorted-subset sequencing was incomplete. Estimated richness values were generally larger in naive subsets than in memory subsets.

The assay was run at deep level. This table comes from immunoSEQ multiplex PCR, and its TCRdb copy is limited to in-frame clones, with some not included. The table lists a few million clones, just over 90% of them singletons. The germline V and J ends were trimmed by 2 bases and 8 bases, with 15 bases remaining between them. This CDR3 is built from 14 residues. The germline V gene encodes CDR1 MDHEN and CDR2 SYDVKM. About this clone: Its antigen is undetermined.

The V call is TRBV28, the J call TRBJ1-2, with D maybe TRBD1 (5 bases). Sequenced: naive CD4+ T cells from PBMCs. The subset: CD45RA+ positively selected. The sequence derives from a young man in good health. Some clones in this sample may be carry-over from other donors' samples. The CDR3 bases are TGTGCCAGCAGTTTAATGATCCGGGGGGGAGGCTACACCTTC. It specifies CASSLMIRGGGYTF.